These T cell receptor beta chains were read from a single sample in a study of persistence of HIV-infected CD4 T cells. Their cognate antigens are unknown. Clones were sequenced by immunoSEQ multiplex PCR, and TCRdb holds only the in-frame ones, with some missing. This table has under 55,000 clones, around 89% appearing once. This specimen consisted of CD4+ T cells sorted from PBMCs after approximately 18-hour stimulation, obtained from a patient who received antiretroviral therapy. The source of these receptors is an adult woman with HIV who was CMV-seropositive. Each CDR3 is given with its conserved first and last residue. The D gene is left open where the match is weak. Rows may omit the clone size; those that give it use once, few, many or a size class.

>-|-|TRBV12-3/TRBV12-4|TRBJ2-1
CASSLGGEQFF
TGTGCCAGCAGTTTGGGAGGCGAGCAGTTCTTC
>-|TRBD2|TRBV10-1|TRBJ2-1
CASSESGGGPREQFF
TGCGCCAGCAGTGAGTCCGGGGGGGGCCCGCGTGAGCAGTTCTTC
>-|-|TRBV5-1|TRBJ1-2
CASSSEQVHRGYTF
TGCGCCAGCAGCTCGGAACAGGTTCACCGGGGCTACACCTTC
>-|-|TRBV2|TRBJ1-2
CASSAGPWGYTF
TGTGCCAGCAGCGCGGGACCATGGGGCTACACCTTC
>-|-|TRBV21-1|TRBJ1-5
CASSKLGVNQPQHF
TGTGCCAGCAGCAAACTAGGGGTCAATCAGCCCCAGCATTTT
>once|-|TRBV28|TRBJ1-1
CASSKINKNTEAFF
TGTGCCAGCAGCAAAATTAACAAGAACACTGAAGCTTTCTTT
>-|-|TRBV5-1|TRBJ1-6
CASSLEQNNSPLHF
TGCGCCAGCAGCTTGGAACAGAATAATTCACCCCTCCACTTT
>-|-|TRBV9|TRBJ1-4
CASSVDWATNEKLFF
TGTGCCAGCAGCGTAGACTGGGCAACTAATGAAAAACTGTTTTTT
>-|-|TRBV19|TRBJ1-2
CASSTRGQSGGYTF
TGTGCCAGTAGCACCCGTGGACAGTCTGGTGGCTACACCTTC
>-|-|TRBV4-2|TRBJ1-3
CASSQESGNGNTIYF
TGTGCCAGCAGCCAAGAATCGGGTAATGGAAACACCATATATTTT
>-|-|TRBV2|TRBJ2-5
CASRGQILETQYF
TGTGCCAGCAGAGGACAGATTCTAGAGACCCAGTACTTC
>-|-|TRBV3-1/TRBV3-2|TRBJ1-2
CASSQAPRYGYTF
TGTGCCAGCAGCCAAGCTCCAAGATATGGCTACACCTTC
>-|-|TRBV7-3|TRBJ2-2
CASSSRLVGAGELFF
TGTGCCAGCAGCTCCCGACTAGTGGGGGCCGGGGAGCTGTTTTTT
>-|TRBD2|TRBV24-1|TRBJ2-3
CATSDGISGGPYTDTQYF
TGCGCCACCAGTGATGGAATTAGCGGGGGACCATACACAGATACGCAGTATTTT
>-|-|TRBV10-1|TRBJ2-7
CASSESGQTYEQYF
TGCGCCAGCAGTGAGTCGGGTCAGACCTACGAGCAGTACTTC
>-|-|TRBV29-1|TRBJ2-7
CSVESQRYEQYF
TGCAGCGTTGAATCCCAGCGCTACGAGCAGTACTTC
>-|-|TRBV5-4|TRBJ2-1
CASSLAAEQFF
TGTGCCAGCAGCTTGGCCGCTGAGCAGTTCTTC
>-|-|TRBV3-1/TRBV3-2|TRBJ1-5
CASSQGGSNQPQHF
TGTGCCAGCAGCCAAGGGGGTAGTAATCAGCCCCAGCATTTT
>once|-|TRBV14|TRBJ1-2
CASSRDNTISSYGYTF
TGTGCCAGCAGCCGGGACAATACAATTTCTTCCTATGGCTACACCTTC
>few|TRBD1|TRBV6-5|TRBJ1-1
CASSRDRSNTEAFF
TGTGCCAGCAGTCGGGACAGGAGTAACACTGAAGCTTTCTTT
>-|-|TRBV13|TRBJ2-7
CASSLQGKYEQYF
TGTGCCAGCAGCTTACAGGGCAAATACGAGCAGTACTTC
>-|-|TRBV29-1|TRBJ1-5
CSVVAENNQPQHF
TGCAGCGTTGTGGCAGAAAACAATCAGCCCCAGCATTTT
>-|TRBD2|TRBV10-3|TRBJ2-5
CAISRLAGDQETQYF
TGTGCCATCAGCCGACTAGCGGGGGACCAAGAGACCCAGTACTTC
>-|TRBD2|TRBV7-6|TRBJ2-2
CASSLGLAENTGELFF
TGTGCCAGCAGCCTAGGACTAGCGGAGAACACCGGGGAGCTGTTTTTT
>-|TRBD1|TRBV24-1|TRBJ2-3
CATSDWAGGRTDTQYF
TGTGCCACCAGTGACTGGGCAGGGGGCCGCACAGATACGCAGTATTTT
>-|-|TRBV5-4|TRBJ2-5
CASSLEGTQYF
TGTGCCAGCAGCTTGGAAGGGACCCAGTACTTC
>-|-|TRBV27|TRBJ2-2
CASSLLGRPANTGELFF
TGTGCCAGCAGTTTATTAGGACGCCCAGCGAACACCGGGGAGCTGTTTTTT
>-|TRBD1|TRBV6-5|TRBJ2-5
CASSSGQAQETQYF
TGTGCCAGCAGTTCAGGACAGGCGCAAGAGACCCAGTACTTC
>-|-|TRBV12-3/TRBV12-4|TRBJ2-5
CASSDTGQETQYF
TGTGCCAGCAGTGATACCGGGCAAGAGACCCAGTACTTC
>-|-|TRBV7-8|TRBJ2-3
CASSLVVDTDTQYF
TGTGCCAGCAGCTTAGTCGTAGACACAGATACGCAGTATTTT
>-|-|TRBV4-2|TRBJ1-2
CASSQVGKPNYGYTF
TGTGCCAGCAGCCAAGTAGGGAAACCTAACTATGGCTACACCTTC
>-|TRBD2|TRBV10-1|TRBJ2-1
CASSELRPGLPSNEQFF
TGCGCCAGCAGTGAGCTAAGGCCGGGACTACCTTCTAATGAGCAGTTCTTC
>-|-|TRBV19|TRBJ1-3
CASRSNSGNTIYF
TGTGCCAGTAGATCAAACTCTGGAAACACCATATATTTT
>-|TRBD1|TRBV30|TRBJ2-1
CAWSPSDRGSGSYNEQFF
TGTGCCTGGAGCCCATCGGACAGGGGGTCTGGTTCCTACAATGAGCAGTTCTTC
>-|-|TRBV6-1|TRBJ1-5
CASSDGFPGNQPQHF
TGTGCCAGCAGTGACGGATTTCCCGGAAATCAGCCCCAGCATTTT
>-|-|TRBV25-1|TRBJ1-2
CASSEGVENTF
TGTGCCAGCAGTGAAGGGGTTGAGAACACCTTC
>-|-|TRBV5-5|TRBJ1-1
CASSLIDEAFF
TGTGCCAGCAGCTTGATTGATGAAGCTTTCTTT
>-|TRBD2|TRBV9|TRBJ2-1
CASSATSGGADNEQFF
TGTGCCAGCAGCGCTACTAGCGGGGGGGCCGACAATGAGCAGTTCTTC
>-|-|TRBV7-9|TRBJ1-2
CASSLVSQAYGYTF
TGTGCCAGCAGCTTAGTATCCCAGGCCTATGGCTACACCTTC
>-|-|TRBV5-1|TRBJ2-5
CASSLLGVVETQYF
TGCGCCAGCAGCTTGCTCGGGGTTGTGGAGACCCAGTACTTC
>-|TRBD1|TRBV10-3|TRBJ1-5
CASTGDYSNQPQHF
TGTGCCTCTACAGGGGACTATAGCAATCAGCCCCAGCATTTT